This T cell receptor beta chain is drawn from a study of beta chain features in type 1 diabetes. The authors sorted CD4+ naive, central memory, regulatory and stem cell-like memory cells via CD45RO/CCR7/CD25/CD127/CD95/CD27. This clone has a handful of counts. The antigen is not known. Whole-study findings and limits: Patients with type 1 diabetes carried fewer insertions and had more deletions at their VDJ junctions. Patients with Type 1 diabetes showed moderately but significantly shorter TCRB CDR3s in all four CD4+ subsets. The similarity of naive, central memory and Treg TCRB repertoires appeared greater among patients than among healthy donors.

The ends lost 4 bases at V and 3 bases at J; junction bases unmatched: 3. The CDR3 runs to 14 residues. Germline V gives CDR1 SGHDT, CDR2 YYEEEE. Investigators reverse transcribed all isolated RNA, so they sequenced expressed TCRB transcripts. The assay was immunoSEQ multiplex PCR, and TCRdb's table has in-frame clones only and misses some. The table has 150,000 to 180,000 clones, around 8.5% seen once. This clonotype was obtained from a man between 18 and 35 years old in good health. The V call is TRBV5-6, the J call TRBJ2-7; TRBD1 agrees at 11 bases. Sample: central memory CD4+ T cells from blood. The CDR3 is CASSRDRGYYEQYF. The DNA for the CDR3 is TGTGCCAGCAGCCGGGACAGGGGGTACTACGAGCAGTACTTC.